This TCR beta chain was captured by sequencing in a study of T cell repertoires in cytomegalovirus infection. The CDR3 is made up of 13 amino acids. CDR1 is LGHNA and CDR2 is YNFKEQ in the germline V gene. Concerning this clonotype itself: At one end the junction does not follow the germline gene, possibly because of a read error.

TCRdb re-called the reads with MiXCR, one entry per CDR3 protein. The sample lists fewer than 400,000 distinct CDR3 sequences, over 15% occurring once. The TCR comes from a human donor in good health (CMV status not recorded). Some clones in this sample may be carry-over from other donors' samples. Sequencing was carried out using PBMCs. J is TRBJ1-5 and V is TRBV4-2, with D hard to call. DNA for the CDR3: TGTGCCAGCAGCCAAGCTAGCGATCAGCCCCAGCATTTT. Translated: CASSQASDQPQHF.